This T cell receptor beta chain was identified during a study of shared clonotypes between healthy human individuals. Study-wide points: Naive subsets typically showed greater estimated richness than memory subsets.

Trimming removed 0 bases from V and 4 bases from J; junction bases left unmatched: 7. The CDR3 runs to 16 residues. Germline CDR1 is SGHDT and CDR2 is YYEEEE. This clone was detected ten times or more. Its antigen is not identified. Assay: immunoSEQ multiplex PCR; the TCRdb copy retains only in-frame clones and omits some. The sample shows 980,000 or so clones, about three quarters of them seen only once. The specimen was memory CD4+ T cells sorted from blood. The subset: CD45RA-negative fraction. The sequence was obtained from a man between 18 and 35 years old in good health. The V and J genes are TRBV5-6 and TRBJ1-3; TRBD1 aligns across 7 bases. The CDR3, as DNA: TGTGCCAGCAGCTTGGGGCCGACAGGGCAAGGAAACACCATATATTTT. As protein: CASSLGPTGQGNTIYF.